This entry lists 27 T cell receptor beta chains sequenced from one sample in a study of blood T cell repertoires in COVID-19 (dated by TCRdb to about 2020). The library was generated by the immunoSEQ multiplex PCR assay. TCRdb re-hosts the immuneACCESS table, in-frame sequences only. Its copies lack some clones; in the studies checked, an unresolved V gene accounts for under half of them, and the cause for the rest is not known. In this sample the table shows about 200,000 clones, around 85% of which occur a single time. The top ten constitute 2.5% to 3.5% of the sample. The sample consisted of peripheral blood. The origin of the receptors is a man in his sixties with acute or convalescent COVID-19.

This rearrangement joins TRBV28 to TRBJ2-7; no clear D gene. Germline V gene data show CDR1 as MDHEN and CDR2 as SYDVKM. V was clipped by 3 bases and J by 0 bases, with 9 bases between them. This CDR3 has 14 residues. DNA for the CDR3: TGTGCCAGCAGTTTTGGAGATTTCTCCTACGAGCAGTACTTC. Amino acids: CASSFGDFSYEQYF.

As for this clone: The sample carries other DNA sequences with the same CDR3. The chain uses TRBV28 and TRBJ2-1; no clear D. Germline CDR1 is MDHEN and CDR2 is SYDVKM. V shed 2 bases and J shed 6 bases, with 5 bases lying between them. The CDR3 runs to 12 residues. As DNA, the CDR3 is TGTGCCAGCAGTTTAAACGGCAATGAGCAGTTCTTC. Translating gives CASSLNGNEQFF.

CDR3 nucleotides: TGTGCCAGCTCACAGGGACTAGCGGGAGTATCGGGGGAGCAGTACTTC. Its protein product is CASSQGLAGVSGEQYF. The chain couples TRBV18 to TRBJ2-7; 14 bases fit TRBD2. The CDR3 covers 16 residues. The trim removed 4 bases at V and 7 bases at J, leaving 9 bases unmatched. CDR1 KGHSH and CDR2 LQKENI come from the germline V gene.

This clone was seen a few times. The chain employs TRBV30 and TRBJ1-5; the D gene is possibly TRBD1 (6 bases). V was pared by 3 bases and J by 0 bases, with 9 bases between. The germline V gene encodes CDR1 GTSNPN and CDR2 SVGIG (reference sequence). This CDR3 spans 14 amino acids. The CDR3 protein is CAWRQGYSNQPQHF. Here the CDR3 DNA reads TGTGCCTGGAGGCAGGGGTATAGCAATCAGCCCCAGCATTTT.

The table lists this clone with a few counts. The J gene is TRBJ2-5, the V gene TRBV5-8, with 7 nucleotides matching TRBD1. With V trimmed by 7 bases and J by 6 bases, 9 bases remained unmatched. The CDR3 consists of 13 residues. The V gene's germline CDR1 is SGHTS and CDR2 YDEGEE. The CDR3 sequence: CASPGTAKKTQYF. The CDR3 bases are TGTGCCAGCCCCGGGACAGCCAAGAAGACCCAGTACTTC.

The chain recombines TRBV18 with TRBJ2-3; 9 bases fit TRBD1. V was pared by 5 bases and J by 4 bases, with 7 bases of the junction left unmatched. The germline CDR1 and CDR2 sequences are KGHSH and LQKENI. This CDR3 comprises 15 residues. The CDR3 sequence: CASSTRTGEADTQYF. The CDR3 nucleotides read TGTGCCAGCTCAACACGGACAGGGGAGGCAGATACGCAGTATTTT. Looking up the rest from reference TRBV18 and TRBJ2-3 gives the full variable domain: NAGVMQNPRHLVRRRGQEARLRCSPMKGHSHVYWYRQLPEEGLKFMVYLQKENIIDESGMPKERFSAEFPKEGPSILRIQQVVRGDSAAYFCASSTRTGEADTQYFGPGTRLTVL.

This clone was found a few times. The chain is built from TRBV19 and TRBJ1-6; D is uncertain. This CDR3 has 13 amino acids. V lost 5 bases and J lost 7, with 9 bases in between. Looked up from germline, CDR1 is LNHDA and CDR2 is SQIVND (reference sequence). CDR3 nucleotides: TGTGCCAGTAGTTTAGCCCTGAATTCACCCCTCCACTTT. Translated, it gives CASSLALNSPLHF.

The chain links TRBV3-1 (or the pseudogene TRBV3-2) to TRBJ1-1; no clear D gene. Germline V gives CDR1 LGHDT, CDR2 YNNKEL (reference sequence). The CDR3 is 14 residues long. The ends were cut back, 1 base at V and 1 base at J, with 7 bases in the middle. The CDR3 loop reads CASSQGWANTEAFF. The CDR3 bases are TGTGCCAGCAGCCAAGGATGGGCGAACACTGAAGCTTTCTTT.

The chain employs TRBV7-3 and TRBJ2-1; 7 nucleotides match TRBD2. J lost 8 bases, V lost 2 bases, and 3 bases had no gene match. Germline loops: CDR1 SGHTA, CDR2 FQGTGA. The CDR3 spans 13 residues. In DNA form, the CDR3 reads TGTGCCAGCAGCTTAGGAGGGAGGGATGAGCAGTTCTTC. Translated, it gives CASSLGGRDEQFF.

For this clone: Within the sample, other DNA sequences also encode this same CDR3. The chain employs TRBV5-1 and TRBJ1-5; 10 nucleotides match TRBD1. CDR3 size: 15 residues. V gave up 4 bases and J gave up 4 bases; unmatched junction bases: 5. Germline V gives CDR1 SGHRS, CDR2 YFSETQ. The CDR3 DNA follows: TGCGCCAGCAGCCCAGGGACAGGGGTTAATCAGCCCCAGCATTTT. This codes for CASSPGTGVNQPQHF.

The rearrangement uses TRBV5-1 and TRBJ2-3; TRBD2 is a possible D gene (6 bases). V was shortened by 0 bases and J by 2 bases, with 10 bases between the two germline ends. CDR3 size: 15 residues. The germline gives CDR1 SGHRS, CDR2 YFSETQ. This CDR3 is CASSLVREPTDTQYF. CDR3 sequence (DNA): TGCGCCAGCAGCTTGGTACGGGAGCCCACAGATACGCAGTATTTT.

The CDR3 is CSAKTGDSNQPQHF. The CDR3 coding sequence is TGCAGCGCCAAGACAGGGGATAGCAATCAGCCCCAGCATTTT. The chain uses TRBV29-1 and TRBJ1-5, with TRBD1 identical over 8 bases. Trimming at V came to 7 bases and at J to 0 bases, leaving 5 bases not matched to a gene. CDR3 size: 14 residues. The germline V gene has CDR1 SQVTM and CDR2 ANQGSEA.

Only one count was recorded for this clone. V and J are TRBV6-5 and TRBJ2-7; 8 nucleotides line up with TRBD1. J gave up 3 bases and V 7 bases, and 8 bases lay outside the gene matches. The CDR3 spans 14 residues. The germline V gene has CDR1 MNHEY and CDR2 SVGAGI. The CDR3 loop is CASKLGTGDYEQYF. The CDR3 nucleotides are TGTGCCAGCAAACTCGGGACAGGTGACTACGAGCAGTACTTC.

This chain uses TRBV28 with TRBJ1-6; no definite D call. The CDR3 sequence is 16 residues long. The V and J ends lost 2 bases and 0 bases respectively, with 8 bases between them. Germline CDR1 MDHEN, CDR2 SYDVKM. CDR3 protein: CASSLGGSSYNSPLHF. The DNA of the CDR3 is TGTGCCAGCAGTTTAGGAGGGAGCTCCTATAATTCACCCCTCCACTTT.

Details on this clone: Within the sample, other DNA sequences also encode this same CDR3. V and J are TRBV18 and TRBJ2-1; 9 nucleotides align to TRBD2. V shed 1 base, J shed 4 bases, and the junction held 2 bases outside the gene matches. This CDR3 region has 15 residues. The germline V gene encodes CDR1 KGHSH and CDR2 LQKENI. The CDR3 DNA is TGTGCCAGCTCACCACGACTAGCGGATTACAATGAGCAGTTCTTC. Encoded protein: CASSPRLADYNEQFF.

This chain uses TRBV7-9 with TRBJ1-5; 9 nucleotides agree with TRBD1. The V and J ends lost 5 bases and 2 bases, in that order; junction bases with no gene match: 4. The germline V gene has CDR1 SEHNR and CDR2 FQNEAQ (reference sequence). CDR3 length: 15 amino acids. Here the CDR3 reads CASSPQGAGNQPQHF. CDR3 in DNA: TGTGCCAGCAGCCCACAGGGGGCTGGCAATCAGCCCCAGCATTTT.

This clone was seen a single time. The gene calls are TRBV7-2 and TRBJ2-2; the D is unclear. Germline loops: CDR1 SGHTA, CDR2 FQGNSA. Trimming removed 2 bases at V and 5 bases at J, with 6 bases between. The CDR3 consists of 13 residues. Here the CDR3 reads CASSLWATGELFF. In DNA form, the CDR3 reads TGTGCCAGCAGCTTATGGGCGACCGGGGAGCTGTTTTTT.

The J gene is TRBJ2-2, the V gene TRBV7-3, with D perhaps TRBD1 (5 bases). Trimming stripped 2 bases from V and 6 bases from J, with 7 bases between. Germline loops: CDR1 SGHTA, CDR2 FQGTGA. This CDR3 is 13 amino acids long. Written as DNA, the CDR3 is TGTGCCAGCAGCTTAGTAGGGGCCGGGGAGCTGTTTTTT. This codes for CASSLVGAGELFF.

The chain combines TRBV29-1 with TRBJ1-1, with no clear D. The CDR3 has 12 amino acids. The germline V gene has CDR1 SQVTM and CDR2 ANQGSEA. The ends were cut back, 5 bases at V and 1 base at J, with 8 bases in the middle. DNA for the CDR3: TGCAGCGTTACTAGGTCGAACACTGAAGCTTTCTTT. Encoded protein: CSVTRSNTEAFF.

This clone showed up just a few times. This chain uses TRBV25-1 with TRBJ2-7, with TRBD2 as a possible D gene (6 bases). This CDR3 spans 13 amino acids. Trimming shortened V by 9 bases and J by 6 bases, and 18 bases separated the two germline ends. Germline CDR1 and CDR2: MGHDK and SYGVNS. This CDR3 reads CASQTPGGPEQYF. CDR3 nucleotides: TGTGCCAGTCAAACACCCGGGGGTCCCGAGCAGTACTTC.

The rearrangement joins TRBV5-1 to TRBJ2-7; 8 positions agree with TRBD1. Germline-derived CDR1 and CDR2 are SGHRS and YFSETQ. After removal of 3 bases from V and 2 bases from J, the junction contained 10 bases not matched to a gene. CDR3 size: 16 residues. The CDR3 DNA follows: TGCGCCAGCAGCTCGACTTTGACAGGGGCGGCCTACGAGCAGTACTTC. It translates to CASSSTLTGAAYEQYF.

The rearrangement joins TRBV11-2 to TRBJ2-3; TRBD2 is a possible D gene (6 bases). V was cut by 5 bases and J by 3 bases, with 12 bases left in between. The CDR3 extends over 14 amino acids. Germline V gene lookup returns CDR1 SGHAT and CDR2 FQNNGV. This CDR3 reads CASSLSGSTDTQYF. The CDR3 region has the DNA TGTGCCAGCAGCCTAAGCGGGTCTACAGATACGCAGTATTTT.

CDR3 region: CASSQVWQGAETQYF. CDR3 DNA sequence: TGTGCCAGCAGCCAAGTCTGGCAGGGGGCAGAGACCCAGTACTTC. V and J are TRBV4-2 and TRBJ2-5; TRBD1 aligns across 8 bases. V shed 1 base and J 4 bases; nucleotides not matched to a gene: 5. Germline V gene data show CDR1 as LGHNA and CDR2 as YNFKEQ. The CDR3 has 15 residues.

V is TRBV18 and J is TRBJ1-5; 7 nucleotides match TRBD1. V was pared by 4 bases and J by 0 bases, with 6 bases of the junction left unmatched. CDR1 and CDR2 from the germline V gene are KGHSH and LQKENI. The length of the CDR3 is 16 residues. The chain's CDR3 is CASSLYDRDSNQPQHF. CDR3 DNA sequence: TGTGCCAGCTCACTTTACGACAGGGATAGCAATCAGCCCCAGCATTTT.

This chain uses TRBV27 with TRBJ2-7; no definite D call. The V and J ends lost 5 bases and 0 bases respectively, with 11 bases between them. This CDR3 is built from 14 residues. Germline assignment: CDR1 MNHEY and CDR2 SMNVEV (reference sequence). DNA for the CDR3: TGTGCCAGCAGTATAAAGAAGAGCTCCTACGAGCAGTACTTC. Translation: CASSIKKSSYEQYF.

The genes are TRBV28 and TRBJ2-3; 7 bases match TRBD2. With 7 bases clipped from V and 4 bases from J, the junction kept 5 bases outside the gene matches. Germline V gene lookup returns CDR1 MDHEN and CDR2 SYDVKM. The CDR3 consists of 13 residues. The CDR3 DNA is TGTGCCAGCATGAGTGGGGGGGCAGATACGCAGTATTTT. Its protein product is CASMSGGADTQYF.

The V call is TRBV11-2, the J call TRBJ2-2, with TRBD2 as a possible D gene (5 bases). The CDR3 contains 14 residues. Germline CDR1 and CDR2: SGHAT and FQNNGV. V shed 6 bases and J shed 5 bases, with 13 bases lying between them. CDR3 sequence reads: CASSPDGSTGELFF. The CDR3 nucleotides read TGTGCCAGCAGTCCTGATGGGAGTACCGGGGAGCTGTTTTTT.